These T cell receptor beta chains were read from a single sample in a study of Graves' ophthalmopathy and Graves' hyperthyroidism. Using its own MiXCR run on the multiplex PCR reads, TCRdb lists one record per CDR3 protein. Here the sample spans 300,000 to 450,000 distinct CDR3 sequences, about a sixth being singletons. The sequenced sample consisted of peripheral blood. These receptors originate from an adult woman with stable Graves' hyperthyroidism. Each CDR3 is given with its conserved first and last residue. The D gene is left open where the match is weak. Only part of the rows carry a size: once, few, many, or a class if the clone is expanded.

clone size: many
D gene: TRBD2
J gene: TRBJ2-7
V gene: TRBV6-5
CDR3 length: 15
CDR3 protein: CASSSGASGYHEQYF
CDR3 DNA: TGTGCCAGCAGTTCCGGGGCTAGCGGGTACCACGAGCAGTACTTC

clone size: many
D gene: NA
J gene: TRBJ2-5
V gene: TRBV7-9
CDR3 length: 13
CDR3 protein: CASSSTDVETQYF
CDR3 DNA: TGTGCCAGCAGCTCCACAGATGTGGAGACCCAGTACTTC

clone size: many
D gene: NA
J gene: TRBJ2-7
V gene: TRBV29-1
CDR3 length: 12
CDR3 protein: CNVESGAYEQYF
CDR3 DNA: TGCAACGTTGAATCCGGGGCCTACGAGCAGTACTTC

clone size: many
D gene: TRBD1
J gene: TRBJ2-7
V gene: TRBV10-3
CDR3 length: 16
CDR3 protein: CAISEYYGTGAYEQYF
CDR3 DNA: TGTGCCATCAGTGAATACTATGGGACAGGTGCCTACGAGCAGTACTTC

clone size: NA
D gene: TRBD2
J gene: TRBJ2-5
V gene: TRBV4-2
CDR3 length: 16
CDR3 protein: CASSRLAGGNEETQYF
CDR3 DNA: TGTGCCAGCAGCCGCTTAGCGGGGGGTAATGAGGAGACCCAGTACTTC

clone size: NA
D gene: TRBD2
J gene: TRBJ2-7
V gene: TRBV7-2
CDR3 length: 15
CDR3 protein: CASSFTSGRTCEQYF
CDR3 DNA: TGTGCCAGCAGCTTTACTAGCGGCAGAACCTGCGAGCAGTACTTC

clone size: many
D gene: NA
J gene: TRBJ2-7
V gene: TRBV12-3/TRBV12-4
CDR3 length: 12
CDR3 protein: CASRGRVPEQYF
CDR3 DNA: TGTGCCAGCAGAGGAAGGGTACCCGAGCAGTACTTC

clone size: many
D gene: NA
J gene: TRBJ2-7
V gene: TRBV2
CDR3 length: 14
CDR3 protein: CASQASQYGSEQYF
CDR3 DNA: TGTGCCAGCCAAGCCAGCCAGTATGGTAGCGAGCAGTACTTC

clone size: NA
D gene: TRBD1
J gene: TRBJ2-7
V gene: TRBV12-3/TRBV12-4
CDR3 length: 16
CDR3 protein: CASNSTPGQGAREQYF
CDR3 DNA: TGTGCCAGCAATTCGACCCCGGGACAGGGGGCCCGGGAGCAGTACTTC

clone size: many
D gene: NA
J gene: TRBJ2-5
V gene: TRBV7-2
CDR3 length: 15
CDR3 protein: CASSFDRGLGETQYF
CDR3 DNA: TGTGCCAGCAGCTTCGACAGGGGACTAGGAGAGACCCAGTACTTC

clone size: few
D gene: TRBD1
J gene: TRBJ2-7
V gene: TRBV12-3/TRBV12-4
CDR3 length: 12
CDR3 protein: CASSMDRDEQYF
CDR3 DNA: TGTGCCAGCAGCATGGACAGGGACGAGCAGTACTTC

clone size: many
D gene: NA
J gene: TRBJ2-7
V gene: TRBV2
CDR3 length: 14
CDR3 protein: CASSPDSKFYEQYF
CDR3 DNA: TGTGCCAGCAGTCCGGACTCGAAATTCTACGAGCAGTACTTC

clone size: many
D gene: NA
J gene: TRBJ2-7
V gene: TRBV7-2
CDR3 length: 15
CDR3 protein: CASSLGRETLYEQYF
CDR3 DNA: TGTGCCAGCAGCTTAGGACGGGAGACTCTCTACGAGCAGTACTTC

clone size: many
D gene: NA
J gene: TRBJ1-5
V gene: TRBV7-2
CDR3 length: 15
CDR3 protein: CASSPITGSNQPQHF
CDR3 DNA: TGTGCCAGCAGCCCTATAACCGGGTCCAATCAGCCCCAGCATTTT

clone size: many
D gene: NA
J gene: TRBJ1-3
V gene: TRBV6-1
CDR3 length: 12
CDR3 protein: CASSVGRNTIYF
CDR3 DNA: TGTGCCAGCAGCGTGGGGCGGAACACCATATATTTT

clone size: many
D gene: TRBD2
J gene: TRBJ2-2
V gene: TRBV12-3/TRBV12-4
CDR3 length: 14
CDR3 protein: CASSRGTSYGELFF
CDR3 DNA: TGTGCCAGCAGCCGAGGGACTAGCTACGGGGAGCTGTTTTTT

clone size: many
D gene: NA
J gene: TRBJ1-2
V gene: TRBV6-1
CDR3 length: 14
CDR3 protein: CASSEAWVNYGYTF
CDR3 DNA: TGTGCCAGCAGTGAAGCATGGGTTAACTATGGCTACACCTTC

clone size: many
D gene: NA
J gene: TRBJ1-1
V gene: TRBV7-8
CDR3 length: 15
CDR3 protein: CASSQGTAGATEAFF
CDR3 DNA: TGTGCCAGCAGCCAGGGAACGGCGGGGGCCACTGAAGCTTTCTTT

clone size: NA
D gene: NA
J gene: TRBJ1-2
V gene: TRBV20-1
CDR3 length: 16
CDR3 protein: CSARDGAKAGNHGYTF
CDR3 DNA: TGCAGTGCTAGAGATGGCGCGAAGGCAGGCAACCATGGCTACACCTTC

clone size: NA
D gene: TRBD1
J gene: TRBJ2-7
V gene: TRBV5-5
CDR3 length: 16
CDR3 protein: CASSGLTGGVWYEQYF
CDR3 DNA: TGTGCCAGCAGCGGACTTACAGGGGGCGTTTGGTACGAGCAGTACTTC

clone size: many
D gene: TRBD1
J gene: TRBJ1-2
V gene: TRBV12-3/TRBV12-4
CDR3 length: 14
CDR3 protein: CASSPGQGARGYTF
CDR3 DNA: TGTGCCAGCAGCCCGGGACAGGGGGCGCGGGGCTACACCTTC

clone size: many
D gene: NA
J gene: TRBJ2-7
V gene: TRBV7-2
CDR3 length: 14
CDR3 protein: CASSFVTGTYEQYF
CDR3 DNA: TGTGCCAGCAGCTTCGTCACGGGGACCTACGAGCAGTACTTC

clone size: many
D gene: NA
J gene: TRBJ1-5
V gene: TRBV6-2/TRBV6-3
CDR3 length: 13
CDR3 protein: CATMAYSNQPQHF
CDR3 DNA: TGTGCCACCATGGCGTATAGCAATCAGCCCCAGCATTTT

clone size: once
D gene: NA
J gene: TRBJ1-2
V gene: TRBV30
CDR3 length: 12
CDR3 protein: CAWTEGSYGYTF
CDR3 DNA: TGTGCCTGGACGGAGGGGAGCTATGGCTACACCTTC

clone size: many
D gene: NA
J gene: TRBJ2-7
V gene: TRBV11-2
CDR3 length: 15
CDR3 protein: CASSSQGRVNYEQYF
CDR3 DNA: TGTGCCAGCAGCTCTCAGGGGAGAGTGAACTACGAGCAGTACTTC

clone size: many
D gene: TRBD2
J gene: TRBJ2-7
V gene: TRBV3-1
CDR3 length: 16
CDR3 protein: CASSQEWLAGVYEQYF
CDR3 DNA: TGTGCCAGCAGCCAAGAATGGCTAGCGGGAGTCTACGAGCAGTACTTC

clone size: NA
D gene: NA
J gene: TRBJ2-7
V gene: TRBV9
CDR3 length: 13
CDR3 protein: CASSSTSEFEQYF
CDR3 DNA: TGTGCCAGCAGTTCCACATCCGAGTTCGAGCAGTACTTC

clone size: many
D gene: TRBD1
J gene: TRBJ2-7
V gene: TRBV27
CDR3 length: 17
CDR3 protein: CASSLGPGDRELYEQYF
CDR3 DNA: TGTGCCAGCAGTTTAGGCCCTGGGGACAGAGAGCTCTACGAGCAGTACTTC